The next 28 T cell receptor beta chains were all read from a single sample in a study of blood T cell repertoires in COVID-19. Profiled with immunoSEQ multiplex PCR; TCRdb holds only in-frame clones, not every one. The table has 110,000 to 150,000 clones, approximately 80% seen once. The specimen was peripheral blood. The receptors were gathered from a woman older than 75 in a cohort sampled during active or convalescent COVID-19.

The chain joins TRBV19 to TRBJ2-2; the match to TRBD1 covers 9 bases. In germline, CDR1 is LNHDA, CDR2 SQIVND (reference sequence). The CDR3 totals 15 residues. The junction had 5 bases not matched to a gene; V was cut back by 3 bases and J by 6 bases. The DNA of the CDR3 is TGTGCCAGTAGTATCATACAGGGGGCACCCGGGGAGCTGTTTTTT. Translated, it gives CASSIIQGAPGELFF.

The gene calls are TRBV7-9 and TRBJ2-3, with 8 bases identical to TRBD2. The germline V gene has CDR1 SEHNR and CDR2 FQNEAQ (reference sequence). The CDR3 is 14 amino acids. V was clipped by 8 bases and J by 0 bases; unmatched bases: 4. This CDR3 is CASQLAASTDTQYF. The DNA of the CDR3 is TGTGCCAGCCAACTAGCGGCTAGCACAGATACGCAGTATTTT. Using reference TRBV7-9 and TRBJ2-3 for the parts outside the CDR3, the full variable domain is DTGVSQNPRHKITKRGQNVTFRCDPISEHNRLYWYRQTLGQGPEFLTYFQNEAQLEKSRLLSDRFSAERPKGSFSTLEIQRTEQGDSAMYLCASQLAASTDTQYFGPGTRLTVL.

This rearrangement joins TRBV12-3 or TRBV12-4 to TRBJ1-1; 8 bases are a match to TRBD1. The V gene end was trimmed by 7 bases and the J gene end by 4 bases; junction bases not matched to a gene: 5. The CDR3 has 13 amino acids. This chain's CDR3 is CASTSDRGTEAFF. DNA for the CDR3: TGTGCCAGCACTTCAGACAGGGGCACTGAAGCTTTCTTT.

Written as DNA, the CDR3 is TGTGCCAGCAGTTTATTGGTAGGGGGCGTCTATGGCTACACCTTC. Translated, it gives CASSLLVGGVYGYTF. This chain links TRBV27 with TRBJ1-2; TRBD1 matches 7 bases. The junction had 6 bases not matched to a gene; V was cut back by 1 base and J by 4 bases. The CDR3 length is 15 residues. CDR1 MNHEY and CDR2 SMNVEV come from the germline V gene (reference sequence).

The chain uses TRBV6-2 or TRBV6-3 and TRBJ1-2; 8 bases are a match to TRBD1. This CDR3 is built from 17 residues. The V gene end was trimmed by 2 bases and the J gene end by 4 bases; junction bases not matched to a gene: 12. Per germline, CDR1 MNHEY and CDR2 SVGEGT. The CDR3, as DNA: TGTGCCAGCAGTTACCAATTCGGGGACAGGCCAATCTATGGCTACACCTTC. This sequence encodes CASSYQFGDRPIYGYTF.

The chain employs TRBV5-4 and TRBJ2-5; 7 bases are a match to TRBD1. Germline CDR1 SGHNT, CDR2 YYREEE (reference sequence). The CDR3 totals 14 residues. The trim removed 4 bases at V and 5 bases at J, leaving 8 bases unmatched. CDR3 sequence: CASSTGQEVETQYF. The CDR3 bases are TGTGCCAGCAGCACTGGACAGGAGGTGGAGACCCAGTACTTC.

This rearrangement joins TRBV5-5 to TRBJ1-4, with TRBD1 as a possible D gene (5 bases). The V end was cut by 4 bases, the J end by 0 bases, with 16 bases between. The CDR3 covers 17 residues. Germline loops: CDR1 SGHKS, CDR2 YYEKEE (reference sequence). The CDR3 DNA is TGTGCCAGCAGCCCTAACCCCGACAGTTCAACTAATGAAAAACTGTTTTTT. This codes for CASSPNPDSSTNEKLFF.

The CDR3 DNA reads TGCAGCGTTCAGGGGGGCGACTATGGCTACACCTTC. Translation gives CSVQGGDYGYTF. V usage is TRBV29-1 and J usage is TRBJ1-2; TRBD1 aligns across 7 bases. The CDR3 length is 12 residues. The germline V gene has CDR1 SQVTM and CDR2 ANQGSEA. V lost 5 bases, J lost 3 bases, and 3 bases stayed unmatched. Full variable domain (rest looked up from reference TRBV29-1 and TRBJ1-2): SAVISQKPSRDICQRGTSLTIQCQVDSQVTMMFWYRQQPGQSLTLIATANQGSEATYESGFVIDKFPISRPNLTFSTLTVSNMSPEDSSIYLCSVQGGDYGYTFGSGTRLTVV.

V usage is TRBV21-1 and J usage is TRBJ1-2; TRBD1, the D gene given by the table, was not confirmed from the DNA. TRBV21-1 is termed a pseudogene. There are 18 residues in the CDR3. The CDR3 DNA sequence: TGTGCCAGCAGCGGCGCCGGTGGGACAGGGGCTACATACTATGGCTACACCTTC. This sequence encodes CASSGAGGTGATYYGYTF.

The chain couples TRBV19 to TRBJ1-2, with 9 bases aligning to TRBD1. CDR3 length: 13 amino acids. Germline V gives CDR1 LNHDA, CDR2 SQIVND (reference sequence). J was trimmed by 7 bases and V by 4 bases; bases with no gene match: 4. CDR3 bases: TGTGCCAGTAGTAAACAGGGGGCGCTTGGCTACACCTTC. This translates into CASSKQGALGYTF.

The gene calls are TRBV10-3 and TRBJ1-6, with D uncertain. The CDR3 consists of 15 residues. V lost 2 bases, J lost 6 bases, and 11 bases lay in between. In germline, CDR1 is ENHRY, CDR2 SYGVKD. The CDR3 here is CAISERWGVNSPLHF. CDR3 in DNA: TGTGCCATCAGTGAGAGGTGGGGAGTTAATTCACCCCTCCACTTT.

The chain combines TRBV2 with TRBJ1-2; no reliable D call. The CDR3 runs 12 residues. The germline gives CDR1 SNHLY, CDR2 FYNNEI. V was pared by 4 bases and J by 5 bases, with 8 bases between. CDR3 sequence reads: CASSGTEYGYTF. The CDR3 bases are TGTGCCAGCAGTGGGACTGAGTATGGCTACACCTTC.

This chain links TRBV19 with TRBJ2-3; 7 bases are a match to TRBD2. This CDR3 has 14 amino acids. The junction had 8 bases not matched to a gene; V was cut back by 9 bases and J by 2 bases. The V gene's germline CDR1 is LNHDA and CDR2 SQIVND (reference sequence). CDR3 amino acids: CASCPSGVTDTQYF. CDR3 coding DNA: TGTGCCAGCTGCCCGAGCGGGGTCACAGATACGCAGTATTTT.

V gene TRBV5-4 combines with J gene TRBJ1-3; D is perhaps TRBD1 (6 bases). The V end was cut by 4 bases, the J end by 8 bases, with 16 bases between. CDR3 length: 14 amino acids. CDR1 and CDR2 from the germline V gene are SGHNT and YYREEE (reference sequence). CDR3 sequence: CASSPDSNRDTIYF. In nucleotides, the CDR3 is TGTGCCAGCAGCCCGGACAGCAATAGGGACACCATATATTTT.

V gene TRBV28 combines with J gene TRBJ1-2, with 9 bases identical to TRBD1. Germline V lookup: CDR1 MDHEN, CDR2 SYDVKM. The CDR3 is 17 residues long. V trimming: 6 bases; J trimming: 5 bases; junction bases outside the gene matches: 16. The CDR3 spells CASSNPGTGFRQYGYTF. The CDR3 DNA reads TGTGCCAGCAGCAACCCCGGGACAGGGTTTCGGCAGTATGGCTACACCTTC.

The chain combines TRBV3-1 (or the pseudogene TRBV3-2) with TRBJ1-2; 7 bases agree with TRBD1. Germline V lookup: CDR1 LGHDT, CDR2 YNNKEL (reference sequence). The V and J ends lost 4 bases and 8 bases, in that order; junction bases with no gene match: 19. The CDR3 length is 17 residues. This CDR3 is CASSRYGQDRTKGGYTF. The CDR3 DNA follows: TGTGCCAGCAGCCGATATGGACAGGATCGCACAAAGGGGGGCTACACCTTC.

The chain is built from TRBV28 and TRBJ2-3; 10 bases map to TRBD2. Germline-derived CDR1 and CDR2 are MDHEN and SYDVKM. Trimming took 7 bases from V and 0 from J; bases not matched to a gene: 10. The CDR3 loop spans 17 amino acids. The chain's CDR3 is CASITSGALHSTDTQYF. In DNA, the CDR3 is TGTGCCAGCATCACTAGCGGGGCACTTCATAGCACAGATACGCAGTATTTT.

The rearrangement links TRBV7-3 to TRBJ2-1, with D perhaps TRBD2 (6 bases). The CDR3 length is 15 residues. Germline V gene sequence: CDR1 SGHTA, CDR2 FQGTGA. V was cut by 0 bases and J by 8 bases, with 14 bases left in between. The CDR3, as DNA: TGTGCCAGCAGCTTAACAGGCGGGGACGGGGATGAGCAGTTCTTC. It codes for CASSLTGGDGDEQFF.

The rearrangement links TRBV6-6 to TRBJ1-5; tentative D call: TRBD1 (5 bases). The V end was cut by 6 bases, the J end by 7 bases, with 10 bases between. The CDR3 totals 12 residues. The germline gives CDR1 MNHNY, CDR2 SVGAGI (reference sequence). The CDR3 nucleotides are TGTGCCAGCAGCCCGGGGGGGCAGCCCCAGCATTTT. Residues: CASSPGGQPQHF.

The V call is TRBV3-1 (or the pseudogene TRBV3-2), the J call TRBJ1-2, with TRBD1 identical over 7 bases. The CDR3 loop spans 19 amino acids. V gave up 1 base and J gave up 0 bases; unmatched junction bases: 14. Germline CDR1 is LGHDT and CDR2 is YNNKEL (reference sequence). For the CDR3, the DNA is TGTGCCAGCAGCCAAGTCCTAGACGGGACAGCACTAGCTAACTATGGCTACACCTTC. It is translated as CASSQVLDGTALANYGYTF.

This chain's CDR3 is CASSPPGLAGGTYNEQFF. Written as DNA, the CDR3 is TGTGCCAGCTCACCACCGGGACTAGCGGGGGGGACCTACAATGAGCAGTTCTTC. This sequence joins TRBV18 and TRBJ2-1; 16 nucleotides agree with TRBD2. Germline values: CDR1 KGHSH, CDR2 LQKENI. V lost 0 bases and J lost 2; bases outside the gene matches: 1. The CDR3 has 18 amino acids.

The chain links TRBV4-2 to TRBJ1-4; D may be TRBD1 (6 bases). The CDR3 contains 16 residues. V gave up 3 bases and J gave up 8 bases, with 19 bases separating them. Germline values: CDR1 LGHNA, CDR2 YNFKEQ. The CDR3 nucleotides read TGTGCCAGCAGCCAGGATAGAACAGGGTACGGCGAAAAACTGTTTTTT. Its protein product is CASSQDRTGYGEKLFF.

The chain has TRBV7-8 and TRBJ2-4; 7 bases line up with TRBD1. The germline V gene has CDR1 SGHVS and CDR2 FQNEAQ. J lost 0 bases, V lost 4 bases, and 3 bases had no gene match. This CDR3 spans 15 amino acids. CDR3 in amino acids: CASSWTGLAKNIQYF. The CDR3 nucleotides read TGTGCCAGCAGCTGGACAGGTTTAGCCAAAAACATTCAGTACTTC. Together with reference TRBV7-8 and TRBJ2-4, the CDR3 gives the full variable domain: GAGVSQSPRYKVAKRGQDVALRCDPISGHVSLFWYQQALGQGPEFLTYFQNEAQLDKSGLPSDRFFAERPEGSVSTLKIQRTQQEDSAVYLCASSWTGLAKNIQYFGAGTRLSVL.

V and J are TRBV7-9 and TRBJ2-3; TRBD2 aligns across 8 bases. V dropped 1 base and J dropped 5; count of bases not matched to a gene: 8. The CDR3 spans 16 residues. The germline gives CDR1 SEHNR, CDR2 FQNEAQ (reference sequence). CDR3 in amino acids: CASSLGVAGSGDTQYF. The CDR3 bases are TGTGCCAGCAGCTTAGGGGTAGCGGGGTCCGGAGATACGCAGTATTTT.

The genes are TRBV7-8 and TRBJ1-1, with D maybe TRBD1 (6 bases). V was trimmed by 1 base and J by 5 bases, leaving 20 bases between them. The CDR3 consists of 17 residues. Germline loops: CDR1 SGHVS, CDR2 FQNEAQ. For the CDR3, the DNA is TGTGCCAGCAGCTTAGTTGCTGGACAGTTCATGTATACTGAAGCTTTCTTT. Protein: CASSLVAGQFMYTEAFF.

The rearrangement links TRBV7-8 to TRBJ1-6, with 8 bases aligning to TRBD1. The CDR3 is 15 residues long. With 1 base clipped from V and 9 bases from J, the junction kept 5 bases outside the gene matches. Looked up from germline, CDR1 is SGHVS and CDR2 is FQNEAQ. CDR3: CASSLVGQAGSPLHF. CDR3 bases: TGTGCCAGCAGCTTAGTGGGACAGGCCGGTTCACCCCTCCACTTT.

The chain recombines TRBV5-5 with TRBJ1-2; the D is unclear. The V gene lost 3 bases and the J gene lost 7 bases, with 16 bases spanning the gap. This CDR3 has 14 amino acids. CDR1 SGHKS and CDR2 YYEKEE come from the germline V gene (reference sequence). CDR3: CASSYMVGSGGYTF. The CDR3 DNA reads TGTGCCAGCAGCTATATGGTTGGCAGTGGTGGCTACACCTTC.

Note on this clone: Other DNA sequences in the sample encode the same CDR3. CDR3: CASSPGQGNQPQHF. Here the CDR3 DNA reads TGTGCCAGCTCACCGGGACAGGGGAATCAGCCCCAGCATTTT. The chain recombines TRBV18 with TRBJ1-5, with 10 bases aligning to TRBD1. CDR1 is KGHSH and CDR2 is LQKENI in the germline V gene. Trimming at V came to 3 bases and at J to 4 bases, leaving 0 bases not matched to a gene. This CDR3 contains 14 residues.